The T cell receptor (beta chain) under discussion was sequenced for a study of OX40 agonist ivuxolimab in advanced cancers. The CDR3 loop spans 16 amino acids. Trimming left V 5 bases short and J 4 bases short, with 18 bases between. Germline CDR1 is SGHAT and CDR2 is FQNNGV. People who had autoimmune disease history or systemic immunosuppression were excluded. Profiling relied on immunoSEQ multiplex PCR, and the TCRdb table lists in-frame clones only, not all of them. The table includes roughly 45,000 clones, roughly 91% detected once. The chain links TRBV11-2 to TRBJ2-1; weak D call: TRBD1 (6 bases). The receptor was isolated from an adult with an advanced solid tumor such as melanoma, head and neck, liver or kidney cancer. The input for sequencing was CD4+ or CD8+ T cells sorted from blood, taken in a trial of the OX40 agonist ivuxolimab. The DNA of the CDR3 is TGTGCCAGCAGCCCCGTACAGGGCCAAGGGTACAATGAGCAGTTCTTC. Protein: CASSPVQGQGYNEQFF.